This paragraph reports one TCR beta chain. Antigen: not known. In TCRdb, the 5' RACE reads were re-called with MiXCR into one record per CDR3 protein. Here the sample spans roughly 450,000 distinct CDR3 sequences, 26% being singletons. The data derive from a study of CD8 T cells in ankylosing spondylitis. General study findings and limits: CD8+ disease-linked clones were present at relatively low frequencies in blood. Ankylosing spondylitis blood appeared to carry a characteristic TCR beta motif of several highly homologous variants. According to the report, clones linked to the disease were significantly enriched in matched synovial fluid samples taken from ankylosing spondylitis patients.

The CDR3 spans 15 residues. The ends were cut back, 2 bases at V and 2 bases at J, with 10 bases in the middle. This TCR was sampled from a male donor with ankylosing spondylitis. Source material: blood, either unsorted or a sorted T cell fraction (not recorded which). The V call is TRBV12-3 or TRBV12-4, the J call TRBJ2-1; TRBD2 is a possible D gene (7 bases). CDR3 nucleotide sequence: TGTGCCAGCAGTTTAAGGGGGAGGGCCTACAATGAGCAGTTCTTC. Its protein product is CASSLRGRAYNEQFF.